The 2 T cell receptor beta chains presented below share a single source sample, sequenced in a study of cytomegalovirus exposure and HLA in healthy donors. PCR amplification relied on 60 Vbeta primers (plus 13 Jbeta primers). Sequencing was performed with immunoSEQ multiplex PCR; in TCRdb, only in-frame clones are kept and a portion is missing. The sample consists of roughly 240,000 clones, roughly 82% of them appearing once. The specimen was PBMCs. The receptors stem from a woman between 40 and 50 years old in good health and CMV-seropositive.

The rearrangement links TRBV20-1 to TRBJ2-1; the D is unclear. Trimming stripped 1 base from V and 10 bases from J, with 8 bases between. CDR1 is DFQATT, CDR2 SNEGSKA, per germline (reference sequence). The CDR3 consists of 11 residues. CDR3 protein: CSARGEVEQFF. Here the CDR3 DNA reads TGCAGTGCTAGAGGAGAGGTGGAGCAGTTCTTC.

The gene calls are TRBV9 and TRBJ1-1, with 9 bases lining up with TRBD1. J lost 1 base, V lost 5 bases, and 12 bases had no gene match. This CDR3 contains 17 residues. Germline V gene lookup returns CDR1 SGDLS and CDR2 YYNGEE. The CDR3 reads CASRTGGAGVGNTEAFF. The CDR3 bases are TGTGCCAGCAGAACAGGGGGCGCAGGCGTTGGGAACACTGAAGCTTTCTTT.